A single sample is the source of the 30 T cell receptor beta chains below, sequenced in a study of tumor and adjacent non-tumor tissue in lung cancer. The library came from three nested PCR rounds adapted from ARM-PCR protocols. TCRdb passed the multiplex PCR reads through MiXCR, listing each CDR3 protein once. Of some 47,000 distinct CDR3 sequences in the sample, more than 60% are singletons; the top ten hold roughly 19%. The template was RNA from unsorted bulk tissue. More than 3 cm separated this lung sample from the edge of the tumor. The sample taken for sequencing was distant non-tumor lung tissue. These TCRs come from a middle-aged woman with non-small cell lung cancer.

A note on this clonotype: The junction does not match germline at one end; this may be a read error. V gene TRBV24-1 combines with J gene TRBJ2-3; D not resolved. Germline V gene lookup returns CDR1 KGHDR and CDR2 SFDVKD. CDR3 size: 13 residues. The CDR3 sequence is CATSHSTTNTQYF. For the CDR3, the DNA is TGCGCCACCAGTCATTCCACGACAAATACGCAGTATTTT.

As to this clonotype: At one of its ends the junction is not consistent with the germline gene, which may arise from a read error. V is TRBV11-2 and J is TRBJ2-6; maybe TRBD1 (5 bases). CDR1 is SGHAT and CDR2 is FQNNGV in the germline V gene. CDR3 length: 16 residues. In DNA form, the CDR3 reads TGTGCCAGCAGCTGGTCAGACCTCTCTGGGGCCAACGTGCGGAATTTC. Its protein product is CASSWSDLSGANVRNF. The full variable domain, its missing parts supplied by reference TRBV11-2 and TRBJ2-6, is EAGVAQSPRYKIIEKRQSVAFWCNPISGHATLYWYQQILGQGPKLLIQFQNNGVVDDSQLPKDRFSAERLKGVDSTLKIQPAKLEDSAVYLCASSWSDLSGANVRNFGAGSRLTVL.

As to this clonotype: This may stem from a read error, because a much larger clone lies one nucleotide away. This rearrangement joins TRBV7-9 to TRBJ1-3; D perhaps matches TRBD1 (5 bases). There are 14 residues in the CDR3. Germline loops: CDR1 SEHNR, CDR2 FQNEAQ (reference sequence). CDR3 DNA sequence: TGTGTCAGCAGCTTAAGGGGAAATGGAAACACCATATATTTT. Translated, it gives CVSSLRGNGNTIYF.

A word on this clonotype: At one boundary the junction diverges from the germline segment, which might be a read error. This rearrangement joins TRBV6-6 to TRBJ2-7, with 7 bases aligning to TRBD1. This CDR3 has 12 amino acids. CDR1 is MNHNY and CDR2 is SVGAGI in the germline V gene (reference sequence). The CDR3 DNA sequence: TGTACCAGCAGTTTACAGGGGTACGAGCAGTGCTTC. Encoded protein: CTSSLQGYEQCF.

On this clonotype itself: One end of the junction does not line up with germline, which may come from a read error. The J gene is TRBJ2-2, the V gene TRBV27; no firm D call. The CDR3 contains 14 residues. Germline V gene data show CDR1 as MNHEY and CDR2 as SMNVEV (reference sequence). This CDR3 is CASSLLVNTGELFF. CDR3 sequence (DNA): TGTGCCAGTAGTTTGCTGGTGAACACCGGGGAGCTGTTTTTT.

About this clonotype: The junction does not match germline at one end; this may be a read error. The CDR3 sequence is CANSATTGGGGNTF. The CDR3 bases are TGTGCCAACAGCGCAACGACAGGGGGGGGTGGCAACACCTTC. The chain joins TRBV5-5 to TRBJ1-2; 9 nucleotides line up with TRBD1. Germline values: CDR1 SGHKS, CDR2 YYEKEE (reference sequence). The CDR3 has 14 residues.

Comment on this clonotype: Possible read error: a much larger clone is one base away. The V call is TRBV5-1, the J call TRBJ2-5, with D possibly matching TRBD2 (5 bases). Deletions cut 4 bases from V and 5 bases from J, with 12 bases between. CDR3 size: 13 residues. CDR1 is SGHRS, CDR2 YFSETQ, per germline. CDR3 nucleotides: TGCGCCAGCAGCCCGCCGCGCGGGGAGACCCAGTACTTC. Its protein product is CASSPPRGETQYF.

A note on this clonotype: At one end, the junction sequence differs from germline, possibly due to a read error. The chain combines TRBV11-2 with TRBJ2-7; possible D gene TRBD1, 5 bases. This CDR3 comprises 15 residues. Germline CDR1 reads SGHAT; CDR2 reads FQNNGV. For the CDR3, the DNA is TGTACCTGCAGCTTAGCCCCAGGGTCGAACTACGAGCAATACTTC. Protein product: CTCSLAPGSNYEQYF.

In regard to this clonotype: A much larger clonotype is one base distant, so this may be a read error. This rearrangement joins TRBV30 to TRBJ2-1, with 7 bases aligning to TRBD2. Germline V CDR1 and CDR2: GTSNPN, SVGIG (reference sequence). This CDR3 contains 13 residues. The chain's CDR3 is CARSVGGLVEQFF. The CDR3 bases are TGTGCCCGGAGTGTAGGCGGACTAGTAGAGCAGTTCTTC.

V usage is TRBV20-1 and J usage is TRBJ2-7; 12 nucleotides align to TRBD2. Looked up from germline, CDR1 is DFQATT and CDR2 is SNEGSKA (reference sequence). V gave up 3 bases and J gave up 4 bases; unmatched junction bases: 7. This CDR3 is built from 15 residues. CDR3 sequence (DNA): TGCAGTGCTAGCCTAGCGGGAGGGCCTAATTACGAGCAGTACTTC. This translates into CSASLAGGPNYEQYF.

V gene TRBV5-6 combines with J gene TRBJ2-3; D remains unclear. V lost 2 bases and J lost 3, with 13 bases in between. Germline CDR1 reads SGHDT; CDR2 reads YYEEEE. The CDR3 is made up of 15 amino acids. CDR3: CASSFNTLRTDTQYF. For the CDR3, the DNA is TGTGCCAGCAGCTTTAATACCCTCAGAACAGATACGCAGTATTTT.

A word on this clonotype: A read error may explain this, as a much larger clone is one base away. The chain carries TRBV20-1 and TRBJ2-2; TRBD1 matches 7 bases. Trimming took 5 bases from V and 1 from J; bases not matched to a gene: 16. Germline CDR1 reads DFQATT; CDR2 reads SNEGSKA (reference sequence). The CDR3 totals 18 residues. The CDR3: CSAVGPGQIVKNTGELFF. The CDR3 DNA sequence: TGCAGTGCTGTGGGTCCGGGACAGATAGTAAAGAACACCGGGGAGCTGTTTTTT.

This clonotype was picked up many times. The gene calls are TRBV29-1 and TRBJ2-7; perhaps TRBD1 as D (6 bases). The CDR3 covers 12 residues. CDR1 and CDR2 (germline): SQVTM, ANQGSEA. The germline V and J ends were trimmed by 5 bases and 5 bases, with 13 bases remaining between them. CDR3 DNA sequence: TGCAGCGTTCAGGCTAACAGGGACGAGCAGTACTTC. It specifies CSVQANRDEQYF.

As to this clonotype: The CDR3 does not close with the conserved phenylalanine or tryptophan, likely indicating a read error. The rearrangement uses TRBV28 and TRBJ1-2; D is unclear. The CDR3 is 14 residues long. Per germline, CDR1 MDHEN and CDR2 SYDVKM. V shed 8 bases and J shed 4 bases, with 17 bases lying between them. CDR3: CASYHQGRAYGYTS. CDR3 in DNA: TGTGCCAGCTATCATCAAGGTCGGGCCTATGGCTACACCTCC.

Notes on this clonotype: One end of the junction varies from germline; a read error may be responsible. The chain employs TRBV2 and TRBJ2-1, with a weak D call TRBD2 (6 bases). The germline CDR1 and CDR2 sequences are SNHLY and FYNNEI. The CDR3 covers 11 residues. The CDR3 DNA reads TGTGCCAGCAAAGGCGGGGATGAGCAGTTCTTT. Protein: CASKGGDEQFF.

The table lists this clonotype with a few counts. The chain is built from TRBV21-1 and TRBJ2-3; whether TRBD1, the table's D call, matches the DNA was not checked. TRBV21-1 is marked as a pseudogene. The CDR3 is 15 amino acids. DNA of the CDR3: TGTGCCAGCACAGCCCCGATTTCTCTGCCAGATACGCGGTATTTT. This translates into CASTAPISLPDTRYF.

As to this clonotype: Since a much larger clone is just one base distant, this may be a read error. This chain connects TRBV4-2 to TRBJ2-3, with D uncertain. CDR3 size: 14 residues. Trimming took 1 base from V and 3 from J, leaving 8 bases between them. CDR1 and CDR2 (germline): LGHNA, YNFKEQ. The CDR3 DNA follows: TGTGCCAGCAGCCAAGGCCCCGTAACAGATACGCAGTATTTT. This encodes CASSQGPVTDTQYF.

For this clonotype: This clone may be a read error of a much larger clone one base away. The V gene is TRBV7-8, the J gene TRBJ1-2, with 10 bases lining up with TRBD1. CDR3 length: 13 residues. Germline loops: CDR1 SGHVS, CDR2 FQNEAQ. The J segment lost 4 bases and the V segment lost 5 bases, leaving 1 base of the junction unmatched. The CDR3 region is CASSRDRGYGYTF. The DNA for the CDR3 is TGTGCCAGCAGCCGGGACAGGGGCTATGGCTACACCTTC.

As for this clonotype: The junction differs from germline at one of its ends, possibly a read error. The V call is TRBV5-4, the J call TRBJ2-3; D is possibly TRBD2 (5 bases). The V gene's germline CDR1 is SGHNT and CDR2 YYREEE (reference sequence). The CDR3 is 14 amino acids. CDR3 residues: CTSGPWLSTDTQYF. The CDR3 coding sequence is TGTACCAGCGGCCCTTGGCTAAGCACAGATACGCAGTATTTT.

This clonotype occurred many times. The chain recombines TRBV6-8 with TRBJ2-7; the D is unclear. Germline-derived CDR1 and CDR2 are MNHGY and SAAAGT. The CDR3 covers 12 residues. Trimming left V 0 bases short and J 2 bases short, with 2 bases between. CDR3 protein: CASSYSPYEQYF. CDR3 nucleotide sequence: TGTGCCAGCAGTTACTCGCCCTACGAGCAGTACTTC.

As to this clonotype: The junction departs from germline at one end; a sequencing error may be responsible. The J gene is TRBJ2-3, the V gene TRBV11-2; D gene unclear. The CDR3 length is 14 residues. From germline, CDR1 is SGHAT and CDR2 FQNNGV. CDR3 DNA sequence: TGTGCCAGCAGCCCCCTAAGCACGGCAGATATGCAGTATTTT. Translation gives CASSPLSTADMQYF.

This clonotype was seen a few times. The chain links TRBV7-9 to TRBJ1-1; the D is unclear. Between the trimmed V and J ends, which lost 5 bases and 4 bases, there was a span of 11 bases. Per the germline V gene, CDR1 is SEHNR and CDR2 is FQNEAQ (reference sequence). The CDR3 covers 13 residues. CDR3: CASSAGRATEAFF. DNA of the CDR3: TGTGCCAGCAGCGCGGGGAGGGCCACTGAAGCTTTCTTT.

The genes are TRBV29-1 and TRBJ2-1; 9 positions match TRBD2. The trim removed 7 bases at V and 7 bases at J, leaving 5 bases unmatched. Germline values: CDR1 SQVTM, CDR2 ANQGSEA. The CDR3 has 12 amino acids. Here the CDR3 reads CSGGTSMNEQFF. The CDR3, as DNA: TGCAGCGGGGGGACTAGCATGAATGAGCAGTTCTTC.

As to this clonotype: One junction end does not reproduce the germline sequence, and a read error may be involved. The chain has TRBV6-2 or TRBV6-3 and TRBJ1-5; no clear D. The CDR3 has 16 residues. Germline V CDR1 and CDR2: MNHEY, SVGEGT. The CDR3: CASSFIWGRSSQPQHF. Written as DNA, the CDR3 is TGTGCCAGCAGTTTCATCTGGGGTCGCAGCAGTCAGCCCCAGCATTTT.

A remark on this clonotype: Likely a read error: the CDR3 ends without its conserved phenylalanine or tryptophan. The CDR3 DNA sequence: TGTGCCAGCAGTTGCGGACAGGTCCATGAGCAGTTCCTC. It yields the protein CASSCGQVHEQFL. This chain joins TRBV11-3 and TRBJ2-1, with 7 bases that match TRBD1. Germline CDR1 reads SGHNT; CDR2 reads YENEEA. V gave up 6 bases and J gave up 8 bases; unmatched junction bases: 7. There are 13 residues in the CDR3.

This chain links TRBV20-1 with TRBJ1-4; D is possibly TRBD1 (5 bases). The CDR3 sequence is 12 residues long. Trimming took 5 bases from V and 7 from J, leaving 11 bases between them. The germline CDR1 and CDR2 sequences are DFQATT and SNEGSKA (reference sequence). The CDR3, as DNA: TGCAGTGCTCATAAAAGGGGTGAAAAACTGTTTTTT. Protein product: CSAHKRGEKLFF.

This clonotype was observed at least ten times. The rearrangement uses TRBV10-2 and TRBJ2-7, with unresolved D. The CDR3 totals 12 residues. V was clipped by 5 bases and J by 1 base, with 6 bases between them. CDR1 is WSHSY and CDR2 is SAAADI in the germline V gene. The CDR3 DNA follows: TGCGCCAGCAGTTCGTCTTCCTACGAGCAGTACTTC. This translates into CASSSSSYEQYF.

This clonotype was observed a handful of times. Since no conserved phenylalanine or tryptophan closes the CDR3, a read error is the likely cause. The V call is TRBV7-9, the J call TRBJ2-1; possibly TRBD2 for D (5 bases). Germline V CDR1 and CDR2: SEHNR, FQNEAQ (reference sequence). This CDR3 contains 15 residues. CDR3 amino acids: CASGLGGGGGNEQFL. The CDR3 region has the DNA TGTGCCAGCGGCTTAGGAGGCGGAGGAGGCAATGAGCAGTTCTTG.

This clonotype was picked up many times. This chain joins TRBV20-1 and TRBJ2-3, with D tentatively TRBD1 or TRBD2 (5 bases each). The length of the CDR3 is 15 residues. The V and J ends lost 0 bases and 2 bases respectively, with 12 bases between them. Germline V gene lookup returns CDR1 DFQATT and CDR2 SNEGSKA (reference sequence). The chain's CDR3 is CSARDAQDFTDTQYF. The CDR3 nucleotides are TGCAGTGCTAGAGACGCACAGGACTTCACAGATACGCAGTATTTT.

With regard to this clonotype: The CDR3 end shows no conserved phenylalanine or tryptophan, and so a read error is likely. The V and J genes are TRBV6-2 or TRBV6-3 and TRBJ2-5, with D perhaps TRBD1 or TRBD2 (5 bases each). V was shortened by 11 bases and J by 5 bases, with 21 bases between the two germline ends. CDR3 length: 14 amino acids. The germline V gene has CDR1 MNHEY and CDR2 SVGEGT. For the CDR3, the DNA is TGTGCCCGCGCGAGGGGAAGCGACCTGGAGACCCAGTACCTC. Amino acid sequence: CARARGSDLETQYL.